A selection of T cell receptor beta chains follows, all from one sample in a study of human T cells and chemical hapten exposure. Each CDR3 protein gets one entry after TCRdb re-called the RACE reads with MiXCR. This sample yields about 340,000 distinct CDR3 sequences, of which approximately 6.9% are seen a single time; around 8.4% belongs to the top ten. The sample consisted of whole blood, taken in connection with sensitization to the hapten diphenylcyclopropenone (DPC). Receptor source: a woman aged 18-35 years with alopecia areata. Some clones in this sample may be carry-over from other donors' samples. The CDR3 runs from the conserved cysteine through the conserved F or W. Fields, in order: clone size, J gene, V gene, D gene, CDR3 protein, CDR3 DNA. A D gene is named only where the DNA matches it firmly. Expanded clones are given a class, and other clones once, few, many or no size at all.

abundance: -; j_gene: TRBJ1-1; v_gene: TRBV28; d_gene: -; CDR3aa: CASSFAPVRAEAFF; CDR3nt: TGTGCCAGCAGTTTCGCCCCCGTAAGGGCTGAAGCTTTCTTT
abundance: many; j_gene: TRBJ2-7; v_gene: TRBV4-3; d_gene: -; CDR3aa: CASSQGEAGEQYF; CDR3nt: TGCGCCAGCAGCCAGGGGGAGGCGGGCGAGCAGTACTTC
abundance: many; j_gene: TRBJ2-3; v_gene: TRBV6-2/TRBV6-3; d_gene: TRBD2; CDR3aa: CASRLAGGTDTQYF; CDR3nt: TGTGCCAGCAGGCTAGCGGGGGGCACAGATACGCAGTATTTT
abundance: -; j_gene: TRBJ2-7; v_gene: TRBV3-1; d_gene: TRBD1; CDR3aa: CASSPFPGTGSELYF; CDR3nt: TGTGCCAGCAGCCCGTTTCCCGGGACAGGGAGCGAGCTGTACTTC
abundance: -; j_gene: TRBJ2-5; v_gene: TRBV7-2; d_gene: -; CDR3aa: CASSSRLRLSQYF; CDR3nt: TGTGCCAGCAGCTCCCGATTACGTCTTTCCCAGTACTTC
abundance: -; j_gene: TRBJ2-1; v_gene: TRBV6-2/TRBV6-3; d_gene: -; CDR3aa: CASYVRGSYNEQFF; CDR3nt: TGTGCCAGCTACGTTAGGGGTTCCTACAATGAGCAGTTCTTC
abundance: -; j_gene: TRBJ1-1; v_gene: TRBV29-1; d_gene: -; CDR3aa: CSALGLNTEAFF; CDR3nt: TGCAGCGCCCTCGGCCTGAACACTGAAGCTTTCTTT
abundance: -; j_gene: TRBJ2-3; v_gene: TRBV27; d_gene: -; CDR3aa: CASSPLTYTDTQYF; CDR3nt: TGTGCCAGCAGTCCCCTTACGTACACAGATACGCAGTATTTT
abundance: -; j_gene: TRBJ2-7; v_gene: TRBV5-4; d_gene: TRBD2; CDR3aa: CASSLAPGGGTYEQYF; CDR3nt: TGTGCCAGCAGCTTGGCTCCGGGCGGGGGGACCTACGAGCAGTACTTC
abundance: few; j_gene: TRBJ1-6; v_gene: TRBV6-5; d_gene: -; CDR3aa: CASSLGQKDSPLHF; CDR3nt: TGTGCCAGCAGTTTAGGACAGAAAGATTCACCCCTCCACTTT
abundance: many; j_gene: TRBJ2-5; v_gene: TRBV12-5; d_gene: -; CDR3aa: CASGPDHQETQYF; CDR3nt: TGTGCTAGTGGTCCAGACCACCAAGAGACCCAGTACTTC
abundance: few; j_gene: TRBJ1-1; v_gene: TRBV12-3/TRBV12-4; d_gene: -; CDR3aa: CASGLGIGTEAFF; CDR3nt: TGTGCCAGCGGGTTGGGTATTGGCACTGAAGCTTTCTTT
abundance: many; j_gene: TRBJ1-2; v_gene: TRBV4-2; d_gene: TRBD1; CDR3aa: CASSQSLRGRSANYGYTF; CDR3nt: TGTGCCAGCAGCCAGTCACTCAGGGGGCGCTCAGCTAACTATGGCTACACCTTC
abundance: many; j_gene: TRBJ2-5; v_gene: TRBV28; d_gene: -; CDR3aa: CASNPGQETQYF; CDR3nt: TGTGCCAGCAACCCCGGGCAAGAGACCCAGTACTTC
abundance: few; j_gene: TRBJ1-2; v_gene: TRBV24-1; d_gene: TRBD1; CDR3aa: CATSDLDRTYGYTF; CDR3nt: TGTGCCACCAGTGACCTGGACAGGACCTATGGCTACACCTTC
abundance: few; j_gene: TRBJ2-5; v_gene: TRBV5-5; d_gene: -; CDR3aa: CASSSIGRETQYF; CDR3nt: TGTGCCAGCAGCTCAATTGGGCGAGAGACCCAGTACTTC
abundance: -; j_gene: TRBJ1-2; v_gene: TRBV2; d_gene: -; CDR3aa: CASSEVAANYGYTF; CDR3nt: TGTGCCAGCAGTGAAGTGGCGGCTAACTATGGCTACACCTTC
abundance: -; j_gene: TRBJ1-2; v_gene: TRBV28; d_gene: -; CDR3aa: CASSLYQGGGGYTF; CDR3nt: TGTGCCAGCAGTTTATATCAGGGCGGAGGAGGCTACACCTTC
abundance: -; j_gene: TRBJ1-5; v_gene: TRBV6-5; d_gene: TRBD1; CDR3aa: CASRPGQGASNQPQHF; CDR3nt: TGTGCCAGCAGACCCGGACAGGGGGCCTCCAATCAGCCCCAGCATTTT
abundance: -; j_gene: TRBJ1-2; v_gene: TRBV3-1; d_gene: -; CDR3aa: CASTPRGRPMRYTF; CDR3nt: TGTGCCAGCACCCCCCGGGGGCGCCCTATGCGCTACACCTTC
abundance: many; j_gene: TRBJ2-6; v_gene: TRBV6-2/TRBV6-3; d_gene: -; CDR3aa: CASSRGAGANVLTF; CDR3nt: TGTGCCAGCAGCCGAGGAGCAGGGGCCAACGTCCTGACTTTC
abundance: -; j_gene: TRBJ1-1; v_gene: TRBV29-1; d_gene: TRBD1; CDR3aa: CSVILDRGTTEAFF; CDR3nt: TGCAGCGTTATATTGGACAGGGGGACTACTGAAGCTTTCTTT
abundance: -; j_gene: TRBJ2-5; v_gene: TRBV9; d_gene: -; CDR3aa: CASSVSEKETQYF; CDR3nt: TGTGCCAGCAGCGTATCGGAGAAAGAGACCCAGTACTTC
abundance: -; j_gene: TRBJ1-1; v_gene: TRBV4-1; d_gene: TRBD1; CDR3aa: CASSHSRQGSSLLNTEAFF; CDR3nt: TGCGCCAGCAGCCACTCGCGACAGGGGTCCTCTTTATTGAACACTGAAGCTTTCTTT
abundance: few; j_gene: TRBJ2-2; v_gene: TRBV19; d_gene: -; CDR3aa: CASSTFGTANTGELFF; CDR3nt: TGTGCCAGTAGTACCTTCGGGACGGCGAACACCGGGGAGCTGTTTTTT
abundance: -; j_gene: TRBJ1-1; v_gene: TRBV7-2; d_gene: -; CDR3aa: CASSFEGMNTEAFF; CDR3nt: TGTGCCAGCAGCTTCGAGGGAATGAACACTGAAGCTTTCTTT
abundance: many; j_gene: TRBJ2-7; v_gene: TRBV29-1; d_gene: -; CDR3aa: CSGALTLGRSYEQYF; CDR3nt: TGCAGTGGCGCCCTGACTTTGGGGAGATCCTACGAGCAGTACTTC
abundance: many; j_gene: TRBJ2-1; v_gene: TRBV28; d_gene: TRBD1; CDR3aa: CASSLLTGIEQFF; CDR3nt: TGTGCCAGCAGTTTATTGACAGGGATCGAGCAGTTCTTC
abundance: many; j_gene: TRBJ2-2; v_gene: TRBV6-2/TRBV6-3; d_gene: -; CDR3aa: CASSYSKPGELFF; CDR3nt: TGTGCCAGCAGTTACTCAAAACCCGGGGAGCTGTTTTTT
abundance: few; j_gene: TRBJ2-1; v_gene: TRBV10-3; d_gene: -; CDR3aa: CAISGGEGRGNEQFF; CDR3nt: TGTGCCATCAGTGGGGGAGAAGGCAGGGGCAATGAGCAGTTCTTC
abundance: few; j_gene: TRBJ1-2; v_gene: TRBV5-6; d_gene: TRBD1; CDR3aa: CASSSETGRTYGYTF; CDR3nt: TGTGCCAGCAGCTCCGAGACAGGGCGAACCTATGGCTACACCTTC
abundance: few; j_gene: TRBJ1-4; v_gene: TRBV12-3/TRBV12-4; d_gene: -; CDR3aa: CASSFRDTNEKLFF; CDR3nt: TGTGCCAGCAGTTTCAGGGACACTAATGAAAAACTGTTTTTT
abundance: few; j_gene: TRBJ1-1; v_gene: TRBV7-9; d_gene: -; CDR3aa: CASSSLQFPGTEAFF; CDR3nt: TGTGCCAGCAGCTCGCTACAGTTCCCGGGAACTGAAGCTTTCTTT
abundance: -; j_gene: TRBJ1-1; v_gene: TRBV5-1; d_gene: -; CDR3aa: CASSLVGGGIMNTEAFF; CDR3nt: TGCGCCAGCAGCTTGGTTGGCGGGGGGATAATGAACACTGAAGCTTTCTTT
abundance: many; j_gene: TRBJ1-3; v_gene: TRBV7-2; d_gene: TRBD1; CDR3aa: CASSPGQGNTIYF; CDR3nt: TGTGCCAGCAGCCCGGGACAGGGAAACACCATATATTTT
abundance: many; j_gene: TRBJ1-3; v_gene: TRBV7-9; d_gene: -; CDR3aa: CASSLTASGNTIYF; CDR3nt: TGTGCCAGCAGCTTGACAGCCTCTGGAAACACCATATATTTT
abundance: many; j_gene: TRBJ2-5; v_gene: TRBV5-1; d_gene: -; CDR3aa: CASRRRGSQETQYF; CDR3nt: TGCGCCAGCAGGAGGAGGGGGTCCCAAGAGACCCAGTACTTC
abundance: few; j_gene: TRBJ1-5; v_gene: TRBV2; d_gene: TRBD1; CDR3aa: CASSQTGLNQPQHF; CDR3nt: TGTGCCAGCAGTCAGACAGGGCTCAATCAGCCCCAGCATTTT
abundance: few; j_gene: TRBJ1-2; v_gene: TRBV6-5; d_gene: -; CDR3aa: CASRRGLEGYTF; CDR3nt: TGTGCCAGCAGAAGGGGCCTAGAGGGCTACACCTTC
abundance: few; j_gene: TRBJ2-7; v_gene: TRBV4-2; d_gene: TRBD2; CDR3aa: CASSQESGGGYEQYF; CDR3nt: TGTGCCAGCAGCCAAGAGTCCGGGGGGGGCTACGAGCAGTACTTC